This TCR beta chain was identified during a study of T cells after somatic rescue of genetic block. This clone was detected only once. The CDR3 has 14 amino acids. V shed 5 bases and J 9 bases; nucleotides not matched to a gene: 7. Germline V gene data show CDR1 as LNHDA and CDR2 as SQIVND (reference sequence). Method: immunoSEQ multiplex PCR; TCRdb's copy keeps in-frame clones and lacks some. This table holds roughly 8,000 clones, 75% to 90% found once. V is TRBV19 and J is TRBJ2-1; TRBD1 matches at 10 bases. The sample consisted of peripheral blood mononuclear cells (PBMCs). The clonotype originates from a boy younger than 18. The CDR3 spells CASSSTGGIGEQFF. The CDR3 coding sequence is TGTGCCAGTAGTTCGACAGGGGGCATAGGTGAGCAGTTCTTC. The full variable domain, in which reference TRBV19 and TRBJ2-1 provide the parts outside the CDR3, is DGGITQSPKYLFRKEGQNVTLSCEQNLNHDAMYWYRQDPGQGLRLIYYSQIVNDFQKGDIAEGYSVSREKKESFPLTVTSAQKNPTAFYLCASSSTGGIGEQFFGPGTRLTVL.